This TCR beta chain was retrieved from a study of OX40 agonist ivuxolimab in advanced cancers. TCRdb's copy holds only in-frame clones and misses some; the assay was immunoSEQ multiplex PCR. Of about 77,000 clones detected, about 93% appear once; the ten largest clones hold less than 0.35%. Germline V gives CDR1 MDHEN, CDR2 SYDVKM. This CDR3 has 17 residues. The V gene end was trimmed by 5 bases and the J gene end by 3 bases; junction bases not matched to a gene: 13. Study results and caveats: Average numbers of expanded clones were greater in CD8+ T cells than in CD4+.

Points on this clone: The antigen is not known.

This TCR came from an adult with an advanced solid tumor such as melanoma, head and neck, liver or kidney cancer. The sequencing used CD4+ or CD8+ T cells sorted from blood, collected in a trial of the OX40 agonist ivuxolimab. V is TRBV28 and J is TRBJ2-5; 9 bases are a match to TRBD2. The CDR3 here is CASSPPPGLATKETQYF. CDR3 nucleotide sequence: TGTGCCAGCAGTCCACCACCAGGACTAGCGACGAAAGAGACCCAGTACTTC.